This T cell receptor (beta chain) came from a study of blood T cell repertoires in COVID-19. Overall study: Samples taken during acute and convalescent COVID-19 were collected in the United States, Italy and Spain. T cells, B-cell-depleted T cells, or PBMCs supplied cDNA or gDNA.

Trimming left V 2 bases short and J 8 bases short, with 15 bases between. Germline CDR1 is MNHEY and CDR2 is SMNVEV (reference sequence). This CDR3 has 15 residues. In the authors' workflow: Scientists estimated how many nucleated cells there were by amplifying reference gene primers. The protocol was immunoSEQ multiplex PCR, while the TCRdb copy is restricted to in-frame clones and leaves out a portion. The DNA gave D and trimming, while V, J and clone size come from that table. The sample consists of 150,000 to 200,000 clones, roughly 90% of them appearing once. The clonotype comes from a man between 45 and 60 years old with acute or convalescent COVID-19. The chain is built from TRBV27 and TRBJ1-4; possible D gene TRBD1, 5 bases. Sequencing was done on a sample of peripheral blood. The CDR3 protein is CASSLGGGFLEKLFF. The CDR3 region has the DNA TGTGCCAGCAGTTTAGGGGGGGGTTTCTTGGAAAAACTGTTTTTT.